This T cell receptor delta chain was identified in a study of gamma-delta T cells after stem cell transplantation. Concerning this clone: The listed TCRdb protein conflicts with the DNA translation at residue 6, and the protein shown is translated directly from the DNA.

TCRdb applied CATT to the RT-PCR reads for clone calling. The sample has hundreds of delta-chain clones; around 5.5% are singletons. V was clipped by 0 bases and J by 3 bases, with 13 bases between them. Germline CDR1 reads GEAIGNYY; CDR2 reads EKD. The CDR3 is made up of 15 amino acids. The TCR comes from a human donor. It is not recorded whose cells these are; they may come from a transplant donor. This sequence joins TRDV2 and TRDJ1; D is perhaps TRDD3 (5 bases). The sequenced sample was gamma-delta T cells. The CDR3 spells CACDTIEYGADKLIF. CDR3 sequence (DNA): TGTGCCTGTGACACCATCGAATACGGGGCCGATAAACTCATCTTT.